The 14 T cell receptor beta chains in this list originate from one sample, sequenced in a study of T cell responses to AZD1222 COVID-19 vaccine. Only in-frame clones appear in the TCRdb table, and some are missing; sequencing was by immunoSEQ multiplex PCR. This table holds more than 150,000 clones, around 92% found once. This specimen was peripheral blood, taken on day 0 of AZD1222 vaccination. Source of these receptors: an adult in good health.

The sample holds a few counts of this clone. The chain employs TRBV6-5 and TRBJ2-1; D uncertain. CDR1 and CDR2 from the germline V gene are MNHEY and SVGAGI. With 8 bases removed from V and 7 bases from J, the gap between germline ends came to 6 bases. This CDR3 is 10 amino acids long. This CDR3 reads CASSDNEQFF. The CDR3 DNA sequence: TGTGCCAGCTCCGATAATGAGCAGTTCTTC.

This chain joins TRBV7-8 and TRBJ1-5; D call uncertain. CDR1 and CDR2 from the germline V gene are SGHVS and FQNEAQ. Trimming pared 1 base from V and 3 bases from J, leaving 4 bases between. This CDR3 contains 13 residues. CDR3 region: CASSLDNNQPQHF. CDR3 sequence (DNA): TGTGCCAGCAGCTTAGACAACAATCAGCCCCAGCATTTT.

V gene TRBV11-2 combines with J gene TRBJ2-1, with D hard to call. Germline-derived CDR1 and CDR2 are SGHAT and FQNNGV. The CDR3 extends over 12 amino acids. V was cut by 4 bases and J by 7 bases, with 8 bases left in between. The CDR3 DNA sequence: TGTGCCAGCAGCTCCCTCGAAAATGAGCAGTTCTTC. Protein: CASSSLENEQFF. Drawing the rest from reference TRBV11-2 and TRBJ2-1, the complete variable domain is EAGVAQSPRYKIIEKRQSVAFWCNPISGHATLYWYQQILGQGPKLLIQFQNNGVVDDSQLPKDRFSAERLKGVDSTLKIQPAKLEDSAVYLCASSSLENEQFFGPGTRLTVL.

CDR3 in amino acids: CASSPAQGNEETQYF. For the CDR3, the DNA is TGTGCCAGCTCACCGGCGCAGGGGAACGAAGAGACCCAGTACTTC. This chain connects TRBV18 to TRBJ2-5, with a weak D call TRBD1 (6 bases). Germline V gene data show CDR1 as KGHSH and CDR2 as LQKENI. Trimming cost V 3 bases and J 3 bases, with 14 bases left between them. The CDR3 spans 15 residues.

Here the CDR3 DNA reads TGCGCCAGCAGCCAAGATTGGATCGCAAGACTAGCGGGGGGACTAGCCAAAAACATTCAGTACTTC. It specifies CASSQDWIARLAGGLAKNIQYF. J is TRBJ2-4 and V is TRBV4-1; TRBD2 agrees at 13 bases. The V gene end was trimmed by 0 bases and the J gene end by 0 bases; junction bases not matched to a gene: 14. The CDR3 has 22 residues. Germline CDR1 and CDR2: MGHRA and YSYEKL.

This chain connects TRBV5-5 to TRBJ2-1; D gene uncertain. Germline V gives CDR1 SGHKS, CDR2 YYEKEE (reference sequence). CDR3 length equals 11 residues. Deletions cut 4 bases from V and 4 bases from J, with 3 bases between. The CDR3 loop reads CASSQYNEQFF. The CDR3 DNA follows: TGTGCCAGCAGCCAATACAATGAGCAGTTCTTC.

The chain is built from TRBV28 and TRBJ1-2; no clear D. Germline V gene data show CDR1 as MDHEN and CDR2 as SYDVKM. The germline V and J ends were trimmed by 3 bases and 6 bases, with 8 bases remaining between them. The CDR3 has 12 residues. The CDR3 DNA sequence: TGTGCCAGCAGTTTTAACACCCATGGCTACACCTTC. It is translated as CASSFNTHGYTF.

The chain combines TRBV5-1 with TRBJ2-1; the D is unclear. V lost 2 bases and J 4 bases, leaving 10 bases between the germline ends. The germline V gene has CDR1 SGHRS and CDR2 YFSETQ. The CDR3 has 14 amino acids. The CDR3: CASSFPQVYNEQFF. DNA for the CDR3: TGCGCCAGCAGCTTTCCCCAGGTATACAATGAGCAGTTCTTC. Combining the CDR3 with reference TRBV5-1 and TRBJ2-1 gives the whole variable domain KAGVTQTPRYLIKTRGQQVTLSCSPISGHRSVSWYQQTPGQGLQFLFEYFSETQRNKGNFPGRFSGRQFSNSRSEMNVSTLELGDSALYLCASSFPQVYNEQFFGPGTRLTVL.

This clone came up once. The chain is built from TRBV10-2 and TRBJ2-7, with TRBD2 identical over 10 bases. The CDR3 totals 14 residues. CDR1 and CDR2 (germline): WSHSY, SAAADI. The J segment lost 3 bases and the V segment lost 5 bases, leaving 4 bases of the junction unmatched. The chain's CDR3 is CASSPLAGGYEQYV. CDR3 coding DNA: TGCGCCAGCAGTCCGTTAGCGGGGGGCTACGAGCAGTACGTC.

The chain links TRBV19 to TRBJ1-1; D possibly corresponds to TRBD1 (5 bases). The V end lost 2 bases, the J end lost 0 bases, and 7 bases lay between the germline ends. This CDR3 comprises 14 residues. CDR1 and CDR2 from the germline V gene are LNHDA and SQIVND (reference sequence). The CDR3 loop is CASSIQGVNTEAFF. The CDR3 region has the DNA TGTGCCAGTAGTATACAGGGCGTGAACACTGAAGCTTTCTTT.

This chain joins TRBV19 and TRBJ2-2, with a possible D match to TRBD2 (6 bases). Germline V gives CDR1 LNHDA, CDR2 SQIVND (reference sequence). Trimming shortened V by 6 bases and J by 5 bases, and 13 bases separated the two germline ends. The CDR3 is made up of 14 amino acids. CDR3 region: CASSKTGGTGELFF. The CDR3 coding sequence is TGTGCCAGTAGCAAAACAGGAGGGACCGGGGAGCTGTTTTTT. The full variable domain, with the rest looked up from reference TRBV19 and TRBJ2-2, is DGGITQSPKYLFRKEGQNVTLSCEQNLNHDAMYWYRQDPGQGLRLIYYSQIVNDFQKGDIAEGYSVSREKKESFPLTVTSAQKNPTAFYLCASSKTGGTGELFFGEGSRLTVL.

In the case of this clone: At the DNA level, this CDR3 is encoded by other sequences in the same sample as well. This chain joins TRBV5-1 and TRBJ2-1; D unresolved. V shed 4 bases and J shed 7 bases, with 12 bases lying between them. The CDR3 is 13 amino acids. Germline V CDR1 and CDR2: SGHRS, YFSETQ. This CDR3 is CASSLPGGNEQFF. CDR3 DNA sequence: TGCGCCAGCAGCCTACCCGGCGGTAATGAGCAGTTCTTC.

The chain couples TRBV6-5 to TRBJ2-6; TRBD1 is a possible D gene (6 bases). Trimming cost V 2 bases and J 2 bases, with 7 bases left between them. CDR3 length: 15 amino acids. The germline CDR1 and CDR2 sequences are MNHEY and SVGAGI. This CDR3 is CASSYKGAGANVLTF. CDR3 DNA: TGTGCCAGCAGTTACAAGGGGGCTGGGGCCAACGTCCTGACTTTC.

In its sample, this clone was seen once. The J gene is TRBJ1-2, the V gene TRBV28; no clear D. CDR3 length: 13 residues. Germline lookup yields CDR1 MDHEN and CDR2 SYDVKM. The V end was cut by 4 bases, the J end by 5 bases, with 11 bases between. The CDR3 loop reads CASSSPRRYGYTF. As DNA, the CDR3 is TGTGCCAGCAGTTCGCCACGTCGGTATGGCTACACCTTC.